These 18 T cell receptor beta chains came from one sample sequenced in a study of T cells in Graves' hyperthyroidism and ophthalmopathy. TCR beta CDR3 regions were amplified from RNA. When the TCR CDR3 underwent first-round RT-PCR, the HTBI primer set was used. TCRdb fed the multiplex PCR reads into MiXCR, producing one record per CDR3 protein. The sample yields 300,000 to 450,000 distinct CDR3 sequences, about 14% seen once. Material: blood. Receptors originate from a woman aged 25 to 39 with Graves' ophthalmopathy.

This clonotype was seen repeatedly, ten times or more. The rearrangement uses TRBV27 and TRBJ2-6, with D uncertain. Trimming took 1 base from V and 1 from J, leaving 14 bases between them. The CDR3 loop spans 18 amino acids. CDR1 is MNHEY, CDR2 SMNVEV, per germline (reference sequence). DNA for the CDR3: TGTGCCAGCAGTTTATTTTCTTGGCTCGGGTCTGGGGCCAACGTCCTGACTTTC. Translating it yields CASSLFSWLGSGANVLTF. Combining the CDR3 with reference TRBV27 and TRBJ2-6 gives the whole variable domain EAQVTQNPRYLITVTGKKLTVTCSQNMNHEYMSWYRQDPGLGLRQIYYSMNVEVTDKGDVPEGYKVSRKEKRNFPLILESPSPNQTSLYFCASSLFSWLGSGANVLTFGAGSRLTVL.

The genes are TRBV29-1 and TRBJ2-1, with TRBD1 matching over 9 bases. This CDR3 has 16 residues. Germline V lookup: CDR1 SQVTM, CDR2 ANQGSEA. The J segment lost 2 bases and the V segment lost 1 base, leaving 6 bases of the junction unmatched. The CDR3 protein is CSVEGAGTGTYNEQFF. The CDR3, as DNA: TGCAGCGTTGAAGGGGCCGGGACAGGGACCTACAATGAGCAGTTCTTC.

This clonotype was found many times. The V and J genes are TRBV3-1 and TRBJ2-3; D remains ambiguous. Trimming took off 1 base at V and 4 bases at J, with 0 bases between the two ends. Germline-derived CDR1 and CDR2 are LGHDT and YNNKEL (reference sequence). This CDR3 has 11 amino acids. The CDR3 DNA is TGTGCCAGCAGCCAAGCAGATACGCAGTATTTT. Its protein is CASSQADTQYF.

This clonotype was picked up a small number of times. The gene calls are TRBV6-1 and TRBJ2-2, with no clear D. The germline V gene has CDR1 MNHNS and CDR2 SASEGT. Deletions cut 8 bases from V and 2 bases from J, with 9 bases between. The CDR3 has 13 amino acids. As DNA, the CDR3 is TGTGCCAGCGCGGTTCCAAACACCGGGGAGCTGTTTTTT. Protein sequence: CASAVPNTGELFF.

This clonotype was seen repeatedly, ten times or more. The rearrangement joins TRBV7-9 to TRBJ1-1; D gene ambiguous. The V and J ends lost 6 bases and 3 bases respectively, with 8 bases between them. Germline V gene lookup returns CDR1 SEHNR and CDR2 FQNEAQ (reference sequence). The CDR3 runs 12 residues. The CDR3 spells CASSNRDTEAFF. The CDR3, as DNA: TGTGCCAGCAGTAACCGGGACACTGAAGCTTTCTTT. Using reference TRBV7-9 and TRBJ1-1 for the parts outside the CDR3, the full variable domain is DTGVSQNPRHKITKRGQNVTFRCDPISEHNRLYWYRQTLGQGPEFLTYFQNEAQLEKSRLLSDRFSAERPKGSFSTLEIQRTEQGDSAMYLCASSNRDTEAFFGQGTRLTVV.

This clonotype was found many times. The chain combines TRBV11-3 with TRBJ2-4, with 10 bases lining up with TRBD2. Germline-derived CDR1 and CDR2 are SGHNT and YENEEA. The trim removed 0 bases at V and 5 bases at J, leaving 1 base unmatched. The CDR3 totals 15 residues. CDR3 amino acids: CASSLDSGGQNIQYF. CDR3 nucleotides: TGTGCCAGCAGCTTAGATAGCGGGGGGCAAAACATTCAGTACTTC.

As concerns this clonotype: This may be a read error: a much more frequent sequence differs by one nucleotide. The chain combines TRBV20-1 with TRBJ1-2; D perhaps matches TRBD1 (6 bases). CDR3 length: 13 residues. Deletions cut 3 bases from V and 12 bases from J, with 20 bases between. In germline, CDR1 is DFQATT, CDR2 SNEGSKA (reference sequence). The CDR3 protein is CSASMRGGRGHTF. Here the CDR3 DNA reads TGCAGTGCTAGTATGAGGGGGGGTCGGGGCCACACCTTC.

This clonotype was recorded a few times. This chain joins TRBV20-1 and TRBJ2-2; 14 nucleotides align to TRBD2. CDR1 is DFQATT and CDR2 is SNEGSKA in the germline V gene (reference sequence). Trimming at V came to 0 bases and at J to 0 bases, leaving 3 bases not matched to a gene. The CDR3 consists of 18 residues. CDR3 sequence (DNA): TGCAGTGCTAGAGATTGGACTAGCGGGGGGTCGAACACCGGGGAGCTGTTTTTT. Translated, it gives CSARDWTSGGSNTGELFF.

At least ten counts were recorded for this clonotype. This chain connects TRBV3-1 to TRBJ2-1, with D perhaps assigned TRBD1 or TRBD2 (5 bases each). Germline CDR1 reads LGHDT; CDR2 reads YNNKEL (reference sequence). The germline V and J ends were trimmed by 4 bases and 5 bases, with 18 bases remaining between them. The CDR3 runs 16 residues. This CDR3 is CASSPGTYHLNNEQFF. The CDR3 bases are TGTGCCAGCAGCCCCGGGACGTACCACTTAAACAATGAGCAGTTCTTC.

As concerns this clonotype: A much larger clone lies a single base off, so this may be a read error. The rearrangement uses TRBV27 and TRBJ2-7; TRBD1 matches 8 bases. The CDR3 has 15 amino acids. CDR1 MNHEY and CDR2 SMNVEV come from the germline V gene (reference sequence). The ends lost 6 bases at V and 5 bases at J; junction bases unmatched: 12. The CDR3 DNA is TGTGCCAGCAGACCACCGGGACAGGAGGCCCACGAGCAGTACTTC. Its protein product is CASRPPGQEAHEQYF.

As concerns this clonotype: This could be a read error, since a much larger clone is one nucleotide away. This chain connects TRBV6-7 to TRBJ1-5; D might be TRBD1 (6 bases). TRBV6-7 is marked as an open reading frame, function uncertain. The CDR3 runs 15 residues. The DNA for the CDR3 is TGTGACAGCAGTCCACCCCACAGGGTAGAGCAGCCCCAGCATTTT. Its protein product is CDSSPPHRVEQPQHF.

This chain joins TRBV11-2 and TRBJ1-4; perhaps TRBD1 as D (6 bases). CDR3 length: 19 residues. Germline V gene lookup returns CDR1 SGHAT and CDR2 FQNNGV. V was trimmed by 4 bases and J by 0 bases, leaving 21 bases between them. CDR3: CASSSRTAVAIPTNEKLFF. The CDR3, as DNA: TGTGCCAGCAGCTCGCGGACAGCGGTTGCGATACCAACTAATGAAAAACTGTTTTTT. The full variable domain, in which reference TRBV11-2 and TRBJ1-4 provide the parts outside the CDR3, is EAGVAQSPRYKIIEKRQSVAFWCNPISGHATLYWYQQILGQGPKLLIQFQNNGVVDDSQLPKDRFSAERLKGVDSTLKIQPAKLEDSAVYLCASSSRTAVAIPTNEKLFFGSGTQLSVL.

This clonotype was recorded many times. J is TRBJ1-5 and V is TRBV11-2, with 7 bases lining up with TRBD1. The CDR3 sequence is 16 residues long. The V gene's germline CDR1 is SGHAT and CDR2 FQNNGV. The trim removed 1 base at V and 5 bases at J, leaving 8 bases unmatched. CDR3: CASSLGLKGADQPQHF. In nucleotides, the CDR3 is TGTGCCAGCAGCTTAGGTTTAAAGGGGGCCGATCAGCCCCAGCATTTT.

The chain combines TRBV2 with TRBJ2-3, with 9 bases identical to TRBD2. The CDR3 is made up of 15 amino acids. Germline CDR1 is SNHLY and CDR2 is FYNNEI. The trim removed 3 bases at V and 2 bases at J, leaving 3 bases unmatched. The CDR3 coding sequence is TGTGCCAGCAGTGAGTCTAGCGGGGCCACAGATACGCAGTATTTT. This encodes CASSESSGATDTQYF.

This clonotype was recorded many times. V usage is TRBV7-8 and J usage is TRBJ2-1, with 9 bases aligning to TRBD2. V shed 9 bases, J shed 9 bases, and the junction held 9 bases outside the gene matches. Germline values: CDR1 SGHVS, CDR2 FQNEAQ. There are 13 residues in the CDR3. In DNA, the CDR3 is TGTGCCAGTCGACTAGCGGTGTGGGGTGAGCAGTTCTTC. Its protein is CASRLAVWGEQFF.

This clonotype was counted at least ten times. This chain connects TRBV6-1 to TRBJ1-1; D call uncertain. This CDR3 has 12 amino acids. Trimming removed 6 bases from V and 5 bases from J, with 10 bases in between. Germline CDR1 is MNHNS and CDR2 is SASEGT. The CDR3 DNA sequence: TGTGCCAGCAGCTCGCCCTGGACTGAAGCTTTCTTT. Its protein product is CASSSPWTEAFF.

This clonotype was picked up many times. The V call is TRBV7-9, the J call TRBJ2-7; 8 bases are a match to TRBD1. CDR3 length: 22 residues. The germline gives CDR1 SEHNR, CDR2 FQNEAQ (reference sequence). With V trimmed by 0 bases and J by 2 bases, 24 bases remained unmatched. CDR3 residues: CASSLAGQGYHRYLFRPYEQYF. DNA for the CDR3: TGTGCCAGCAGCTTAGCTGGACAGGGCTATCACCGGTACCTATTTCGCCCCTACGAGCAGTACTTC. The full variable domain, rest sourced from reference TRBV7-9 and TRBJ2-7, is DTGVSQNPRHKITKRGQNVTFRCDPISEHNRLYWYRQTLGQGPEFLTYFQNEAQLEKSRLLSDRFSAERPKGSFSTLEIQRTEQGDSAMYLCASSLAGQGYHRYLFRPYEQYFGPGTRLTVT.

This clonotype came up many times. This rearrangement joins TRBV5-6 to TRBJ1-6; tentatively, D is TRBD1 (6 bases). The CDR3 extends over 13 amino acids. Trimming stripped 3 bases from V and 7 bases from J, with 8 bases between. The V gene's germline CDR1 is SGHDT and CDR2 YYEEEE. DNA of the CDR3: TGTGCCAGCAGCTGGCAGGGGAATTCACCCCTCCACTTT. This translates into CASSWQGNSPLHF.